Listed below are T cell receptor beta chains from one sample, sequenced in a study of regulatory T cells in long-lasting Graves disease. TCRdb passed the multiplex PCR reads through MiXCR, listing each CDR3 protein once. Among over 350,000 distinct CDR3 sequences, around 16% were seen once, and the ten largest hold over 7%. These data are also associated with another study on T cells in Graves' hyperthyroidism and ophthalmopathy.

The sequenced sample was peripheral blood mononuclear cells (PBMCs), obtained at new diagnosis, from a patient treated with antithyroid drugs. Every receptor here comes from a woman aged 35 to 49 with Graves disease. The CDR3 runs from the conserved cysteine through the conserved F or W. A D gene is named only where the DNA matches it firmly. Clone sizes are given selectively: once, few, many, or a class where the clone is expanded.

v_call: TRBV2; d_call: TRBD2; clone_size: many; j_call: TRBJ2-7; cdr3_nt: TGTGCCAGCAGTGAATTTGGCGGGAGAAAATACGAGCAGTACTTC; cdr3_aa: CASSEFGGRKYEQYF
v_call: TRBV28; d_call: TRBD1; clone_size: many; j_call: TRBJ2-5; cdr3_nt: TGTGCCAGCAGCTCTGGACAGGAGTGGGGGACCCAGTACTTC; cdr3_aa: CASSSGQEWGTQYF
v_call: TRBV14; d_call: .; clone_size: few; j_call: TRBJ2-7; cdr3_nt: TGTGCCAGCAGCCAAGGTTTTCACGAGCAGTACTTC; cdr3_aa: CASSQGFHEQYF
v_call: TRBV3-1; d_call: TRBD1; clone_size: many; j_call: TRBJ2-1; cdr3_nt: TGTGCCAGCAGCCAAGGGCCGGGACAGGGCCTTTCCAATGAGCAGTTCTTC; cdr3_aa: CASSQGPGQGLSNEQFF
v_call: TRBV11-2; d_call: TRBD2; clone_size: many; j_call: TRBJ2-5; cdr3_nt: TGTGCCAGCAGCTTATCGGGGGGGGGTCAAGAGACCCAGTACTTC; cdr3_aa: CASSLSGGGQETQYF
v_call: TRBV5-6; d_call: TRBD1; clone_size: few; j_call: TRBJ2-2; cdr3_nt: TGTGCCAGCAGCTTGGTAGGGGACAGGGGAATCGGGGAGCTGTTTTTT; cdr3_aa: CASSLVGDRGIGELFF
v_call: TRBV28; d_call: .; clone_size: many; j_call: TRBJ1-2; cdr3_nt: TGTGCCAGCAGTTTTTCCAGGACGAGCTATGGCTACACCTTC; cdr3_aa: CASSFSRTSYGYTF
v_call: TRBV28; d_call: TRBD2; clone_size: many; j_call: TRBJ2-2; cdr3_nt: TGTGCCAGCAGCTTACCCAATAGACTAGCGGGAGGGACCGGGGAGCTGTTTTTT; cdr3_aa: CASSLPNRLAGGTGELFF
v_call: TRBV2; d_call: TRBD1; clone_size: many; j_call: TRBJ1-1; cdr3_nt: TGTGCCAGCAGGAACAGGGGTGACACTGAAGCTTTCTTT; cdr3_aa: CASRNRGDTEAFF
v_call: TRBV6-2/TRBV6-3; d_call: .; clone_size: many; j_call: TRBJ2-1; cdr3_nt: TGTGCCAGCAGTCCCAGAGCAGGGTCCTACAATGAGCAGTTCTTC; cdr3_aa: CASSPRAGSYNEQFF
v_call: TRBV27; d_call: TRBD2; clone_size: .; j_call: TRBJ2-7; cdr3_nt: TGTGCCAGCAGGAAATGGGGGGAGGGCTCCTACGAGCAGTACTTC; cdr3_aa: CASRKWGEGSYEQYF
v_call: TRBV18; d_call: .; clone_size: many; j_call: TRBJ2-2; cdr3_nt: TGTGCCAGCTCATCGGACAGCAAGGACAACGGGGAGCTGTTTTTT; cdr3_aa: CASSSDSKDNGELFF
v_call: TRBV6-1; d_call: TRBD2; clone_size: few; j_call: TRBJ2-1; cdr3_nt: TGTGCCAGCAGTCCCTACTATAGCGGGAGAGGGGAGAATGAGCAGTTCTTC; cdr3_aa: CASSPYYSGRGENEQFF
v_call: TRBV18; d_call: .; clone_size: few; j_call: TRBJ2-7; cdr3_nt: TGTGCCAGCTCACCCCCCGGGGGAGGGGGTAACGAGCAGTACTTC; cdr3_aa: CASSPPGGGGNEQYF
v_call: TRBV15; d_call: TRBD2; clone_size: .; j_call: TRBJ2-3; cdr3_nt: TGTGCCACCAGCAGGACTAGGAGCGGGAGTCGAGATACGCAGTATTTT; cdr3_aa: CATSRTRSGSRDTQYF
v_call: TRBV19; d_call: .; clone_size: many; j_call: TRBJ2-7; cdr3_nt: TGTGCCAGTATTGACAGTGACACCTACGAGCAGTACTTC; cdr3_aa: CASIDSDTYEQYF
v_call: TRBV28; d_call: .; clone_size: many; j_call: TRBJ2-1; cdr3_nt: TGTGCCAGCAGCGACCATCTTGCATGGGGGCTCACCTACAATGAGCAGTTCTTC; cdr3_aa: CASSDHLAWGLTYNEQFF
v_call: TRBV5-5; d_call: .; clone_size: many; j_call: TRBJ2-2; cdr3_nt: TGTGCCAGCAGCCCAATTGGCGGAGGTACCGGGGAGCTGTTTTTT; cdr3_aa: CASSPIGGGTGELFF
v_call: TRBV7-6; d_call: .; clone_size: many; j_call: TRBJ1-1; cdr3_nt: TGTGCCAGCAGCCAAGGTGGCTCTGGGTCCACTGAAGCTTTCTTT; cdr3_aa: CASSQGGSGSTEAFF
v_call: TRBV28; d_call: TRBD2; clone_size: many; j_call: TRBJ2-7; cdr3_nt: TGTGCCAGCAGTCCCCTAGCGGGTCTCTCCTACGAGCAGTACTTC; cdr3_aa: CASSPLAGLSYEQYF
v_call: TRBV6-1; d_call: TRBD1; clone_size: many; j_call: TRBJ1-3; cdr3_nt: TGTGCCAGCAGTCGGACAGGGGGCTTTGGAAACACCATATATTTT; cdr3_aa: CASSRTGGFGNTIYF
v_call: TRBV11-3; d_call: .; clone_size: many; j_call: TRBJ2-1; cdr3_nt: TGTGCCAGCAGCCTCCACACCTACAATGAGCAGTTCTTC; cdr3_aa: CASSLHTYNEQFF
v_call: TRBV7-8; d_call: .; clone_size: many; j_call: TRBJ2-7; cdr3_nt: TGTGCCAGCAGCTTAGCTCTGGGGGAGGTTCGCCGGGCCCACTACGAGCAGTACTTC; cdr3_aa: CASSLALGEVRRAHYEQYF
v_call: TRBV19; d_call: TRBD2; clone_size: .; j_call: TRBJ2-5; cdr3_nt: TGTGCCAGTAGATCCTTAGCGGGAGTCGGGGAGACCCAGTACTTC; cdr3_aa: CASRSLAGVGETQYF
v_call: TRBV7-9; d_call: TRBD2; clone_size: few; j_call: TRBJ2-5; cdr3_nt: TGTGCCAGCACCAAAGGACTAGCGGGAGACAGGGGCCAAGAGACCCAGTACTTC; cdr3_aa: CASTKGLAGDRGQETQYF
v_call: TRBV28; d_call: .; clone_size: many; j_call: TRBJ2-5; cdr3_nt: TGTGCCAGCAGTTTAGTTGGTACGATAGAGACCCAGTACTTC; cdr3_aa: CASSLVGTIETQYF
v_call: TRBV5-6; d_call: .; clone_size: .; j_call: TRBJ2-5; cdr3_nt: TGTGCCAGCAGCTTGGAACAGTACGAGACCCAGTACTTC; cdr3_aa: CASSLEQYETQYF
v_call: TRBV12-3/TRBV12-4; d_call: TRBD2; clone_size: .; j_call: TRBJ2-1; cdr3_nt: TGTGCCAGCAGTTTTACTAGCGGGATTGGCAATGAGCAGTTCTTC; cdr3_aa: CASSFTSGIGNEQFF
v_call: TRBV24-1; d_call: .; clone_size: few; j_call: TRBJ2-6; cdr3_nt: TGTGCCACCAGTGATATAAGCTCTGGGGCCAACGTCCTGACTTTC; cdr3_aa: CATSDISSGANVLTF
v_call: TRBV10-3; d_call: .; clone_size: .; j_call: TRBJ2-1; cdr3_nt: TGTGCCATCCTAAACGCCCATGATGGGACTGACAATGAGCAGTTCTTC; cdr3_aa: CAILNAHDGTDNEQFF
v_call: TRBV12-5; d_call: TRBD1; clone_size: few; j_call: TRBJ2-1; cdr3_nt: TGTGCTAGTGGTTTGCCCGGGACAGGGGGCTACAATGAGCAGTTCTTC; cdr3_aa: CASGLPGTGGYNEQFF
v_call: TRBV27; d_call: TRBD2; clone_size: .; j_call: TRBJ2-1; cdr3_nt: TGTGCCAGCAGTTTAGCCCCGCTAGCGGGCCCCTACAATGAGCAGTTCTTC; cdr3_aa: CASSLAPLAGPYNEQFF
v_call: TRBV5-1; d_call: .; clone_size: medium-sized; j_call: TRBJ2-1; cdr3_nt: TGCGCCAGCAGCTTGTCCTACAACAATGAGCAGTTCTTC; cdr3_aa: CASSLSYNNEQFF
v_call: TRBV27; d_call: .; clone_size: few; j_call: TRBJ2-3; cdr3_nt: TGTGCCAGCAGGAGGGGTGCGGATACGCAGTATTTT; cdr3_aa: CASRRGADTQYF
v_call: TRBV14; d_call: .; clone_size: few; j_call: TRBJ2-7; cdr3_nt: TGTGCCAGCAGCCAAGGAATAGTAACTACCGACGAGCAGTACTTC; cdr3_aa: CASSQGIVTTDEQYF
v_call: TRBV27; d_call: .; clone_size: .; j_call: TRBJ2-1; cdr3_nt: TGTGCCAGCAGTCCCAAACAGGGACGATACGAGCAGTTCTTC; cdr3_aa: CASSPKQGRYEQFF
v_call: TRBV20-1; d_call: .; clone_size: many; j_call: TRBJ2-3; cdr3_nt: TGCAGTGCTAGGCCGTCCGTTGAAGATACGCAGTATTTT; cdr3_aa: CSARPSVEDTQYF
v_call: TRBV19; d_call: .; clone_size: .; j_call: TRBJ1-1; cdr3_nt: TGTGCCAGTAGTATCGGGACCTCGAACACTGAAGCTTTCTTT; cdr3_aa: CASSIGTSNTEAFF
v_call: TRBV11-3; d_call: .; clone_size: few; j_call: TRBJ2-1; cdr3_nt: TGTGCCAGCAGCCCAGCGCGGGGCAACCTCTGGAAGGAGCAGTTCTTC; cdr3_aa: CASSPARGNLWKEQFF
v_call: TRBV5-8; d_call: TRBD2; clone_size: .; j_call: TRBJ2-2; cdr3_nt: TGTGCCAGCAGCTTGGGAACTAGCGGGCCCGTGGAGCTGTTTTTT; cdr3_aa: CASSLGTSGPVELFF